This TCR beta chain was sequenced in a study of cytomegalovirus exposure and HLA in healthy donors. Primers included in the PCR were 60 Vbeta and 13 Jbeta primers. Assay used: immunoSEQ multiplex PCR; TCRdb lists only in-frame clones, some missing. The table lists 100,000 to 150,000 clones, roughly a tenth of them singletons. Samples came from healthy bone marrow donors. This clone was seen more than once but under ten times. The antigen is not known. Trimming removed 3 bases from V and 2 bases from J, with 8 bases in between. The germline V gene encodes CDR1 MDHEN and CDR2 SYDVKM. This CDR3 has 13 residues. Whole-study results and caveats: A later analysis, which compared TCR beta chains of equal frequency, found the HLA-associated ones more clonally expanded. Presence/absence analyses took donor sequencing depth as roughly uniform. Researchers counted around 150 TCR beta chains as cytomegalovirus-associated.

This clonotype was obtained from a woman between 18 and 29 years old in good health and CMV-seropositive. The material sequenced was PBMCs. The J gene is TRBJ2-7, the V gene TRBV28; possible D gene TRBD2, 5 bases. The CDR3 coding sequence is TGTGCCAGCAGTTTTATGGGAGCCTACGAGCAGTACTTC. Translated: CASSFMGAYEQYF.